Presented here are 24 T cell receptor beta chains from one specimen sequenced in a study of blood T cell repertoires in COVID-19. The data were produced by immunoSEQ multiplex PCR, yet TCRdb's version contains in-frame clones alone and is incomplete. The sample lists 70,000 to 85,000 clones, approximately 90% occurring once. The sample consisted of peripheral blood. The source of these receptors is a man in his 70s with active or convalescent COVID-19.

The chain is built from TRBV5-1 and TRBJ2-7, with TRBD1 matching 10 bases. Germline assignment: CDR1 SGHRS and CDR2 YFSETQ. This CDR3 has 13 amino acids. Unmatched junction bases numbered 2, after V lost 4 bases and J lost 4 bases. For the CDR3, the DNA is TGCGCCAGCAGCGGGGACAGGGGTTACGAGCAGTACTTC. Its protein product is CASSGDRGYEQYF.

This clone was counted once. The chain has TRBV5-4 and TRBJ2-7; TRBD1 might be the D (5 bases). Trimming cost V 2 bases and J 0 bases, with 12 bases left between them. Germline CDR1 and CDR2: SGHNT and YYREEE (reference sequence). The CDR3 extends over 15 amino acids. The CDR3 bases are TGTGCCAGCAGCTTAGGGGTCCCCAGCTCCTACGAGCAGTACTTC. It encodes CASSLGVPSSYEQYF.

V and J are TRBV7-9 and TRBJ2-1; 8 positions match TRBD2. There are 15 residues in the CDR3. The J segment lost 6 bases and the V segment lost 6 bases, leaving 10 bases of the junction unmatched. Germline V CDR1 and CDR2: SEHNR, FQNEAQ (reference sequence). CDR3 DNA sequence: TGTGCCAGCAGACCCAGCGGACTAGCTCGCAATGAGCAGTTCTTC. It is translated as CASRPSGLARNEQFF.

This sequence joins TRBV5-1 and TRBJ2-2; TRBD2 might be the D (6 bases). The V end was cut by 5 bases, the J end by 2 bases, with 16 bases between. Germline V gene data show CDR1 as SGHRS and CDR2 as YFSETQ. CDR3 length equals 16 residues. CDR3 DNA sequence: TGCGCCAGCAGTTCACGCCGGGACTCTAACACCGGGGAGCTGTTTTTT. Translated: CASSSRRDSNTGELFF.

The CDR3 here is CASSPFREAEAFF. DNA for the CDR3: TGTGCCAGCTCACCCTTCAGGGAAGCTGAAGCTTTCTTT. The rearrangement uses TRBV18 and TRBJ1-1; a possible D gene is TRBD1 (5 bases). V was shortened by 3 bases and J by 6 bases, with 11 bases between the two germline ends. Germline-derived CDR1 and CDR2 are KGHSH and LQKENI. The CDR3 sequence is 13 residues long.

The chain uses TRBV7-9 and TRBJ1-3; 8 bases are shared with TRBD1. The CDR3 is 15 amino acids. Germline CDR1 SEHNR, CDR2 FQNEAQ (reference sequence). V was pared by 6 bases and J by 4 bases, with 8 bases of the junction left unmatched. CDR3 DNA: TGTGCCAGCAGACCTGGACAGGGTACGGGAAACACCATATATTTT. Amino acid sequence: CASRPGQGTGNTIYF.

This clone was picked up one time. The chain couples TRBV5-1 to TRBJ2-1, with 15 bases aligning to TRBD2. CDR1 SGHRS and CDR2 YFSETQ come from the germline V gene. Germline trimming cut 4 bases from V and 7 bases from J; bases unmatched to any gene: 3. The CDR3 spans 15 residues. This chain's CDR3 is CASSRTSGGVNEQFF. CDR3 DNA: TGCGCCAGCAGCCGGACTAGCGGGGGGGTGAATGAGCAGTTCTTC.

The J gene is TRBJ2-5, the V gene TRBV5-6; 9 nucleotides agree with TRBD2. The CDR3 is made up of 15 amino acids. CDR1 and CDR2 (germline): SGHDT, YYEEEE. J lost 4 bases, V lost 0 bases, and 4 bases had no gene match. The CDR3 region is CASSLVAGGLETQYF. DNA of the CDR3: TGTGCCAGCAGCTTGGTGGCGGGAGGGTTAGAGACCCAGTACTTC.

The rearrangement uses TRBV19 and TRBJ1-1; 7 nucleotides agree with TRBD1. Germline values: CDR1 LNHDA, CDR2 SQIVND (reference sequence). This CDR3 has 16 amino acids. The ends lost 5 bases at V and 1 base at J; junction bases unmatched: 10. This CDR3 is CASSVSLTGWNTEAFF. The CDR3 DNA reads TGTGCCAGTAGTGTCTCTCTGACAGGGTGGAACACTGAAGCTTTCTTT.

The rearrangement links TRBV2 to TRBJ1-4; D unresolved. The CDR3 runs to 15 residues. CDR1 is SNHLY and CDR2 is FYNNEI in the germline V gene. V dropped 6 bases and J dropped 3 bases, with 14 bases sitting between them. Here the CDR3 DNA reads TGTGCCAGCAGCGTCAGGAACGTAGCTAATGAAAAACTGTTTTTT. Translated: CASSVRNVANEKLFF.

The chain carries TRBV18 and TRBJ1-5; D ambiguous. Germline-derived CDR1 and CDR2 are KGHSH and LQKENI. Trimming removed 6 bases at V and 6 bases at J, with 15 bases between. The CDR3 runs 14 residues. For the CDR3, the DNA is TGTGCCAGCTCTCAAGGTGGGAGTTCTCAGCCCCAGCATTTT. This codes for CASSQGGSSQPQHF.

The V call is TRBV5-1, the J call TRBJ2-1, with 9 bases fitting TRBD1. This CDR3 has 14 amino acids. The V segment lost 2 bases and the J segment 7 bases; nucleotides outside the gene matches: 4. Germline CDR1 SGHRS, CDR2 YFSETQ. CDR3 sequence reads: CASSFGQGQNEQFF. The CDR3 DNA reads as TGCGCCAGCAGCTTTGGACAGGGGCAAAATGAGCAGTTCTTC.

CDR3 sequence reads: CASSLSRGTGINTEAFF. The CDR3 DNA follows: TGTGCCAGCAGTTTATCCAGGGGCACAGGGATTAACACTGAAGCTTTCTTT. This chain links TRBV28 with TRBJ1-1, with a tentative D call TRBD1 (6 bases). The CDR3 spans 17 residues. Trimming shortened V by 1 base and J by 2 bases, and 17 bases separated the two germline ends. Germline CDR1 is MDHEN and CDR2 is SYDVKM.

This clone has a single count. The J gene is TRBJ1-3, the V gene TRBV7-7; D possibly corresponds to TRBD1 (5 bases). CDR1 is SSHAT and CDR2 is FNYEAQ in the germline V gene (reference sequence). The CDR3 totals 15 residues. Trimming pared 5 bases from V and 4 bases from J, leaving 15 bases between. CDR3 sequence (DNA): TGTGCCAGCAGCATGGGACTCATCCAGGGAAACACCATATATTTT. Its protein product is CASSMGLIQGNTIYF.

The V gene is TRBV3-1 (or the pseudogene TRBV3-2), the J gene TRBJ2-7, with 8 bases fitting TRBD2. CDR1 is LGHDT, CDR2 YNNKEL, per germline (reference sequence). CDR3 length: 13 amino acids. V gave up 11 bases and J gave up 2 bases; unmatched junction bases: 8. CDR3 protein: CACGGSSPYEQYF. The CDR3, as DNA: TGTGCCTGCGGGGGGAGTAGTCCCTACGAGCAGTACTTC.

CDR3 in DNA: TGTGCCAGCAGCTTGGGAGGGCAGGGGGCCTACGAGCAGTACTTC. Translation gives CASSLGGQGAYEQYF. The genes are TRBV5-4 and TRBJ2-7; 7 bases are a match to TRBD1. With 0 bases clipped from V and 2 bases from J, the junction kept 5 bases outside the gene matches. This CDR3 spans 15 amino acids. Per the germline V gene, CDR1 is SGHNT and CDR2 is YYREEE (reference sequence).

V is TRBV19 and J is TRBJ1-5; a weak D match, TRBD1 (5 bases). Germline V lookup: CDR1 LNHDA, CDR2 SQIVND (reference sequence). Trimming pared 6 bases from V and 1 base from J, leaving 10 bases between. The CDR3 has 14 residues. The CDR3: CASRKDTSNQPQHF. The CDR3 DNA sequence: TGTGCCAGTAGGAAGGACACGAGCAATCAGCCCCAGCATTTT.

The chain joins TRBV29-1 to TRBJ1-1; maybe TRBD1 (6 bases). The germline gives CDR1 SQVTM, CDR2 ANQGSEA. The germline V and J ends were trimmed by 5 bases and 4 bases, with 20 bases remaining between them. The CDR3 covers 15 residues. Written as DNA, the CDR3 is TGCAGCGTTATGCCCCGGGGGGGGCTTACCACTGAAGCTTTCTTT. Translation gives CSVMPRGGLTTEAFF.

This chain links TRBV10-3 with TRBJ1-4, with D maybe TRBD1 (6 bases). This CDR3 is 13 amino acids long. Germline-derived CDR1 and CDR2 are ENHRY and SYGVKD. Trimming took 6 bases from V and 8 from J, leaving 13 bases between them. CDR3 loop: CAIRGGVEEKLFF. The DNA for the CDR3 is TGTGCCATCAGAGGGGGAGTAGAGGAAAAACTGTTTTTT.

V and J are TRBV5-1 and TRBJ1-5; maybe TRBD1 (5 bases). Trimming shortened V by 2 bases and J by 0 bases, and 9 bases separated the two germline ends. In germline, CDR1 is SGHRS, CDR2 YFSETQ. CDR3 length equals 15 residues. CDR3 nucleotide sequence: TGCGCCAGCAGCTTAGCAGGGAATAGCAATCAGCCCCAGCATTTT. This translates into CASSLAGNSNQPQHF.

The gene calls are TRBV2 and TRBJ1-2; D call uncertain. V gave up 4 bases and J gave up 0 bases, with 6 bases separating them. CDR1 SNHLY and CDR2 FYNNEI come from the germline V gene. The CDR3 is 13 amino acids. The CDR3 DNA reads TGTGCCAGCAGTGTCTTTACTAACTATGGCTACACCTTC. Translation gives CASSVFTNYGYTF.

The rearrangement links TRBV2 to TRBJ2-5; D call uncertain. Germline CDR1 and CDR2: SNHLY and FYNNEI. The CDR3 extends over 14 amino acids. V was pared by 5 bases and J by 0 bases, with 10 bases between. CDR3 in amino acids: CASSLLVDQETQYF. DNA of the CDR3: TGTGCCAGCAGTCTACTTGTAGACCAAGAGACCCAGTACTTC.

This chain connects TRBV27 to TRBJ2-1, with TRBD2 matching 9 bases. Germline trimming cut 5 bases from V and 10 bases from J; bases unmatched to any gene: 12. CDR3 size: 15 residues. Germline loops: CDR1 MNHEY, CDR2 SMNVEV (reference sequence). In DNA, the CDR3 is TGTGCCAGCAGTCAGCGGGAGGCCCGCCATTGGGAGCAGTTCTTC. Translating gives CASSQREARHWEQFF.

The chain couples TRBV28 to TRBJ2-2, with 8 bases that match TRBD1. The germline V gene encodes CDR1 MDHEN and CDR2 SYDVKM. The ends lost 6 bases at V and 1 base at J; junction bases unmatched: 7. The CDR3 is 16 amino acids. The CDR3 sequence: CASRQTGTGNTGELFF. The CDR3 DNA sequence: TGTGCCAGCAGACAAACCGGGACAGGGAACACCGGGGAGCTGTTTTTT.